This T cell receptor (beta chain) derives from a study of cytomegalovirus exposure and HLA in healthy donors. Broader study findings: Later analysis indicated greater clonal expansion among HLA-associated TCR beta chains than among equally common other chains.

13 Jbeta primers and 60 Vbeta primers were used for the PCR. Profiled with immunoSEQ multiplex PCR; TCRdb holds only in-frame clones, not every one. The sample carries approximately 140,000 clones, 63% recorded once. As regards this clone: Antigen: not known.

This CDR3 is 14 amino acids long. J gave up 10 bases and V 8 bases, and 14 bases lay outside the gene matches. Germline lookup yields CDR1 SGHTA and CDR2 FQGNSA. The origin of this receptor is a woman aged 55-69 years in good health and CMV-seropositive. Material for sequencing was PBMCs. This chain uses TRBV7-2 with TRBJ2-1; 7 bases fit TRBD2. CDR3 in amino acids: CASGPRRSGAEQFF. The CDR3 DNA sequence: TGTGCCAGCGGTCCCCGCCGGAGCGGGGCAGAGCAGTTCTTC.